Here is one T cell receptor (beta chain) with its context. Its antigen remains unidentified. TCRbeta library construction was performed incorporating unique molecular identifiers. MiXCR was run by TCRdb on the PCR reads, yielding one entry per CDR3 protein. The sample lists 550,000 to 800,000 distinct CDR3 sequences, around 13% occurring once. These data originate in a study of T-cell reconstitution after alpha-beta-depleted transplantation in children. The CDR3 consists of 12 residues. V was trimmed by 1 base and J by 6 bases, leaving 6 bases between them. Per the germline V gene, CDR1 is LGHDT and CDR2 is YNNKEL (reference sequence). Points from the study as a whole: When one year had passed after transplant, most T-cell counts and diversity came from newly produced T cells. Several hundred expanded graft clones reportedly were the source of alpha-beta T cells about two months after transplant.

Sequenced here: PBMCs, sampled before TCRalphabeta/CD19-depleted stem cell transplant. The TCR sequence derives from a girl aged 2-15 years with congenital amegakaryocytic thrombocytopenia, due to receive a stem cell transplant. The chain carries TRBV3-1 and TRBJ1-1; unclear D gene. The DNA of the CDR3 is TGTGCCAGCAGCCAAGGGTACGCTGAAGCTTTCTTT. This translates into CASSQGYAEAFF. Based on the CDR3 plus reference TRBV3-1 and TRBJ1-1, the full variable domain is DTAVSQTPKYLVTQMGNDKSIKCEQNLGHDTMYWYKQDSKKFLKIMFSYNNKELIINETVPNRFSPKSPDKAHLNLHINSLELGDSAVYFCASSQGYAEAFFGQGTRLTVV.